These T cell receptor beta chains were read from a single sample in a study of blood T cell repertoires in COVID-19. The data were produced by immunoSEQ multiplex PCR, yet TCRdb's version contains in-frame clones alone and is incomplete. Of more than 300,000 clones listed, 89% were seen once; the top ten hold 6.4%. Source material: peripheral blood. The receptor source for this set is a man between 18 and 35 years old who had recovered from COVID-19. Both conserved end residues are part of each CDR3. D genes are given only for firm matches. Size is stated for part of the rows, as once, few or many counts, or as a class when the clone is expanded.

d_gene: TRBD1; j_gene: TRBJ1-1; v_gene: TRBV10-3; abundance: NA; CDR3nt: TGTGCCATCAGTGAGTCTGCGACAGGGCATCCTGAAGCTTTCTTT; CDR3aa: CAISESATGHPEAFF
d_gene: TRBD1; j_gene: TRBJ2-7; v_gene: TRBV10-3; abundance: NA; CDR3nt: TGTGCCATCAGTGAGCCGGGACAGATCTACGAGCAGTACTTC; CDR3aa: CAISEPGQIYEQYF
d_gene: NA; j_gene: TRBJ2-1; v_gene: TRBV7-9; abundance: NA; CDR3nt: TGTGCCAGCAGCTTGAGATACAATGAGCAGTTCTTC; CDR3aa: CASSLRYNEQFF
d_gene: NA; j_gene: TRBJ2-7; v_gene: TRBV13; abundance: NA; CDR3nt: TGTGCCAGCACTGAGCGGGCCACTAGCTCCTACGAGCAGTACTTC; CDR3aa: CASTERATSSYEQYF
d_gene: NA; j_gene: TRBJ2-2; v_gene: TRBV7-3; abundance: NA; CDR3nt: TGTGCCAGCAGCACCCACACAAACACCGGGGAGCTGTTTTTT; CDR3aa: CASSTHTNTGELFF
d_gene: NA; j_gene: TRBJ1-5; v_gene: TRBV15; abundance: few; CDR3nt: TGTGCCACCAGCAGAGATCAGGGGTATCAGCCCCAGCATTTT; CDR3aa: CATSRDQGYQPQHF
d_gene: NA; j_gene: TRBJ2-3; v_gene: TRBV19; abundance: NA; CDR3nt: TGTGCCAGCAGAGAAGGACACCCTAGCACAGATACGCAGTATTTT; CDR3aa: CASREGHPSTDTQYF
d_gene: TRBD1; j_gene: TRBJ2-1; v_gene: TRBV5-1; abundance: NA; CDR3nt: TGCGCCAGCAGCTTAGGACAGGGAGGCGGTGAGCAGTTCTTC; CDR3aa: CASSLGQGGGEQFF
d_gene: NA; j_gene: TRBJ2-3; v_gene: TRBV19; abundance: NA; CDR3nt: TGTGCCAGTAGTACCCTGACAGGATACACAGATACGCAGTATTTT; CDR3aa: CASSTLTGYTDTQYF
d_gene: NA; j_gene: TRBJ1-1; v_gene: TRBV19; abundance: NA; CDR3nt: TGTGCCAGTAGTATTTATACAGGTGGCACTGAAGCTTTCTTT; CDR3aa: CASSIYTGGTEAFF
d_gene: TRBD1; j_gene: TRBJ1-2; v_gene: TRBV29-1; abundance: NA; CDR3nt: TGCAGCGTTCGACAGGGGGGATCGAAAGGCTACACCTTC; CDR3aa: CSVRQGGSKGYTF
d_gene: TRBD1; j_gene: TRBJ1-1; v_gene: TRBV18; abundance: NA; CDR3nt: TGTGCCAGCTCACCAAATGGACAGGGAAACACTGAAGCTTTCTTT; CDR3aa: CASSPNGQGNTEAFF
d_gene: NA; j_gene: TRBJ1-1; v_gene: TRBV30; abundance: NA; CDR3nt: TGTGCCTGGAGTGTACATTCAGGGTTCGGTGAAGCTTTCTTT; CDR3aa: CAWSVHSGFGEAFF
d_gene: NA; j_gene: TRBJ1-4; v_gene: TRBV7-2; abundance: NA; CDR3nt: TGTGCCAGCAGCTGGAAAGGGGGGGGAAGGATGGTTAATGAAAAACTGTTTTTT; CDR3aa: CASSWKGGGRMVNEKLFF
d_gene: NA; j_gene: TRBJ1-5; v_gene: TRBV18; abundance: NA; CDR3nt: TGTGCCAGCTCACAATACTCAGGGTATCAGAATCAGCCCCAGCATTTT; CDR3aa: CASSQYSGYQNQPQHF
d_gene: NA; j_gene: TRBJ1-4; v_gene: TRBV27; abundance: once; CDR3nt: TGTGCCAGCAGGCCTTTCAGTGGAACTAATGAAAAACTGTTTTTT; CDR3aa: CASRPFSGTNEKLFF
d_gene: NA; j_gene: TRBJ1-1; v_gene: TRBV20-1; abundance: once; CDR3nt: TGCAGTGCTAGAATAGTAACTGAAGCTTTCTTT; CDR3aa: CSARIVTEAFF
d_gene: NA; j_gene: TRBJ1-3; v_gene: TRBV11-2; abundance: NA; CDR3nt: TGTGCCAGCAGCCATACTTACTCTGGAAACACCATATATTTT; CDR3aa: CASSHTYSGNTIYF
d_gene: TRBD2; j_gene: TRBJ2-1; v_gene: TRBV29-1; abundance: NA; CDR3nt: TGCAGCGTCTCCTATCAGCGGGAAATCGATGAGCAGTTCTTC; CDR3aa: CSVSYQREIDEQFF
d_gene: NA; j_gene: TRBJ2-7; v_gene: TRBV6-5; abundance: NA; CDR3nt: TGTGCCAGCAGGGGGCAGGGCGCCTACGAGCAGTACTTC; CDR3aa: CASRGQGAYEQYF
d_gene: TRBD1; j_gene: TRBJ1-5; v_gene: TRBV30; abundance: NA; CDR3nt: TGTGCCTGGAGCGGGACAGGGTCCAGCAATCAGCCCCAGCATTTT; CDR3aa: CAWSGTGSSNQPQHF
d_gene: NA; j_gene: TRBJ2-2; v_gene: TRBV27; abundance: once; CDR3nt: TGTGCCAGCAGTTCCTCGAACACCGGGGAGCTGTTTTTT; CDR3aa: CASSSSNTGELFF
d_gene: NA; j_gene: TRBJ1-2; v_gene: TRBV5-4; abundance: once; CDR3nt: TGTGCCAGCAGCTTGCCCCGACAGCCTAACTATGGCTACACCTTC; CDR3aa: CASSLPRQPNYGYTF
d_gene: NA; j_gene: TRBJ2-7; v_gene: TRBV7-3; abundance: few; CDR3nt: TGTGCCAGCAGCCCCGGCAAGAGGGGGAGCTCCTACGAGCAGTACTTC; CDR3aa: CASSPGKRGSSYEQYF
d_gene: TRBD2; j_gene: TRBJ2-7; v_gene: TRBV10-3; abundance: NA; CDR3nt: TGTGCCATCGCGGGAGGGCCCTACGAGCAGTACTTC; CDR3aa: CAIAGGPYEQYF
d_gene: NA; j_gene: TRBJ1-5; v_gene: TRBV7-3; abundance: few; CDR3nt: TGTGCCAGCAGCCGAGGGGGGGATCAGCCCCAGCATTTT; CDR3aa: CASSRGGDQPQHF
d_gene: TRBD1; j_gene: TRBJ1-5; v_gene: TRBV6-2/TRBV6-3; abundance: NA; CDR3nt: TGTGCCAGCAGTGACGGACAGGCGCCGCATAGCAATCAGCCCCAGCATTTT; CDR3aa: CASSDGQAPHSNQPQHF